This entry is about one T cell receptor (beta chain). The source of the sample is a study of blood T cell repertoires in COVID-19. Study background: Samples taken during acute and convalescent COVID-19 were collected in the United States, Italy and Spain. The cDNA or gDNA used as material had been derived from T cells, B-cell-depleted T cells, or PBMCs.

In the original workflow: Cell counts per sample came from amplifying reference gene primers. The table came from immunoSEQ multiplex PCR; TCRdb's copy has only in-frame clones and leaves some out. Clone size and the V and J calls come from that table; the DNA yielded D and trimming. The sample includes about 40,000 clones, roughly 90% seen only once; the top ten take 8% to 10%. Germline loops: CDR1 MGHRA, CDR2 YSYEKL. The V segment lost 1 base and the J segment 1 base; nucleotides outside the gene matches: 1. This CDR3 has 17 amino acids. The chain links TRBV4-1 to TRBJ1-4; 12 nucleotides line up with TRBD1. Sequenced material: peripheral blood. The receptor's source is a woman of 80 years or more with active COVID-19. DNA for the CDR3: TGCGCCAGCAGCCAAGGGGACAGGGGGCGAACTAATGAAAAACTGTTTTTT. It yields the protein CASSQGDRGRTNEKLFF.